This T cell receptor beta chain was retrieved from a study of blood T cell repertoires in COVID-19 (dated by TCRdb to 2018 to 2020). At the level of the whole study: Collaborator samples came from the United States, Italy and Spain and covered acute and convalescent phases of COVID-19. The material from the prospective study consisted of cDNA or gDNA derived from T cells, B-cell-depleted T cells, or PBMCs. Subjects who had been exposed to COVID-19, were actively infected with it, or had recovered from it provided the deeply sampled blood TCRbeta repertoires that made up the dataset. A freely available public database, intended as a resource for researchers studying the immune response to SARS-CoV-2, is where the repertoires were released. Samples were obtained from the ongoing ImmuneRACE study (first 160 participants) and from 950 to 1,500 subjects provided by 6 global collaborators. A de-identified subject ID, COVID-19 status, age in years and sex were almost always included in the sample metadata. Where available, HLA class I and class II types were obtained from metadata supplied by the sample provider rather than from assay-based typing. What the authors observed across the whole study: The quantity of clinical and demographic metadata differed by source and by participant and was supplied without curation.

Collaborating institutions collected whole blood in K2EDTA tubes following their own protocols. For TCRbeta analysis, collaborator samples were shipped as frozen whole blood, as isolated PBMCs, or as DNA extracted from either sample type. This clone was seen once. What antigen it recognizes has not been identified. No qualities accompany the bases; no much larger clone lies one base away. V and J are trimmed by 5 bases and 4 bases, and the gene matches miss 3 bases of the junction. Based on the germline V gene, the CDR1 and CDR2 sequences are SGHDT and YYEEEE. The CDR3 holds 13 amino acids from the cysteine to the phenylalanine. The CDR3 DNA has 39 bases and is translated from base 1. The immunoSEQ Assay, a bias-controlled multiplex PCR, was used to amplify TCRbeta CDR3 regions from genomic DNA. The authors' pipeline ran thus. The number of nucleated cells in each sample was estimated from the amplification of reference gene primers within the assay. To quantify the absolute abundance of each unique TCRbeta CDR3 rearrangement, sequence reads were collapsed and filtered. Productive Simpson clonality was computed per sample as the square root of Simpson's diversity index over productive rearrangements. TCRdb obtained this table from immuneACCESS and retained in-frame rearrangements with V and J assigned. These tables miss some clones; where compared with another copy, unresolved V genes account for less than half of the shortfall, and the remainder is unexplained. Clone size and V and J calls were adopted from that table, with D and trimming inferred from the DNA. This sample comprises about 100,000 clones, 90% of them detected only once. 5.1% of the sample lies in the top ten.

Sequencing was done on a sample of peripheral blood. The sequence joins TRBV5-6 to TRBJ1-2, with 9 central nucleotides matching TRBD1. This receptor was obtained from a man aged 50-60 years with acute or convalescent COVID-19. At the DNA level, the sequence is TGTGCCAGCAGACAGGACAGGGGCTATGGCTACACCTTC. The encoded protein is CASRQDRGYGYTF.